This T cell receptor beta chain was recorded in a study of blood T cell repertoires in COVID-19. Generated by immunoSEQ multiplex PCR, the TCRdb table keeps only in-frame clones and is missing some. The table includes fewer than 200,000 clones, 65% to 90% detected once. Trimming took 6 bases from V and 6 from J; bases not matched to a gene: 5. The CDR3 consists of 13 residues. CDR1 is MNHEY, CDR2 SMNVEV, per germline (reference sequence). The chain couples TRBV27 to TRBJ2-1; 7 nucleotides match TRBD1. Sequenced input: peripheral blood. The TCR sequence derives from a man aged 50-60 years with active or convalescent COVID-19. CDR3 bases: TGTGCCAGCAGGACGACAGGGAGCAATGAGCAGTTCTTC. This translates into CASRTTGSNEQFF.